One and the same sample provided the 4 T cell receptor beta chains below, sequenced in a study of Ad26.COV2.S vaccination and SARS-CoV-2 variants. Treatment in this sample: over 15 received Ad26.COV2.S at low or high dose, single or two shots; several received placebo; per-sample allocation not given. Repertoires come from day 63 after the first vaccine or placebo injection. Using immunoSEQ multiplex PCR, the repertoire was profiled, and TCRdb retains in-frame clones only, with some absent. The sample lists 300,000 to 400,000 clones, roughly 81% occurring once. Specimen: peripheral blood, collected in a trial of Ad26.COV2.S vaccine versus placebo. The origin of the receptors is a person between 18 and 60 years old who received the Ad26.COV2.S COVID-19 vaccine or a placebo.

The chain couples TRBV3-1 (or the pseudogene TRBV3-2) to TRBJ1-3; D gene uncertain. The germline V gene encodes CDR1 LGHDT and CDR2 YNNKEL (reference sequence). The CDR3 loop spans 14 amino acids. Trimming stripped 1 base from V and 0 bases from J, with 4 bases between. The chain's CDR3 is CASSQASSGNTIYF. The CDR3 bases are TGTGCCAGCAGCCAAGCCTCCTCTGGAAACACCATATATTTT.

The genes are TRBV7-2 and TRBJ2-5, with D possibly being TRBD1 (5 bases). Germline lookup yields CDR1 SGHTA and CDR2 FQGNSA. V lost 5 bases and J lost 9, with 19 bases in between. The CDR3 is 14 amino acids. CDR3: CASSPVWAEGAQYF. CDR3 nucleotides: TGTGCCAGCAGCCCTGTTTGGGCAGAAGGGGCCCAGTACTTC. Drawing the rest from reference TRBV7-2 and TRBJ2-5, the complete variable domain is GAGVSQSPSNKVTEKGKDVELRCDPISGHTALYWYRQSLGQGLEFLIYFQGNSAPDKSGLPSDRFSAERTGGSVSTLTIQRTQQEDSAVYLCASSPVWAEGAQYFGPGTRLLVL.

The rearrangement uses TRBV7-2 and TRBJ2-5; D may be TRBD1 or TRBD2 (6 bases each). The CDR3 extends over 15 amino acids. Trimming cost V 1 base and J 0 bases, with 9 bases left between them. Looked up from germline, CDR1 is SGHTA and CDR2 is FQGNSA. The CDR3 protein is CASSLGGAYQETQYF. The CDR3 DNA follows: TGTGCCAGCAGCTTAGGGGGGGCGTACCAAGAGACCCAGTACTTC.

CDR3 coding DNA: TGTGCCAGCAGTCCTAGACAGGGGATTGAAGCTTTCTTT. Amino acid sequence: CASSPRQGIEAFF. This chain links TRBV28 with TRBJ1-1, with 8 bases that match TRBD1. CDR3 size: 13 residues. Trimming at V came to 5 bases and at J to 7 bases, leaving 6 bases not matched to a gene. CDR1 MDHEN and CDR2 SYDVKM come from the germline V gene. Looking up the rest from reference TRBV28 and TRBJ1-1 gives the full variable domain: DVKVTQSSRYLVKRTGEKVFLECVQDMDHENMFWYRQDPGLGLRLIYFSYDVKMKEKGDIPEGYSVSREKKERFSLILESASTNQTSMYLCASSPRQGIEAFFGQGTRLTVV.